Listed below are T cell receptor beta chains from one sample, sequenced in a study of Graves' ophthalmopathy and Graves' hyperthyroidism. One entry per CDR3 protein, called by TCRdb with MiXCR from the multiplex PCR reads. Altogether around 1.1 million distinct CDR3 sequences are present, less than 45% being singletons, with the ten largest covering approximately 10%. Sequenced sample: peripheral blood or thyroid tissue (not recorded which). The source is an adult man with Graves' hyperthyroidism. The CDR3 runs from the conserved cysteine through the conserved F or W. D genes are given only for firm matches. Clone size is shown for a subset of rows, as once, few, many or a class of expanded clone.

CDR3 DNA	CDR3 protein	D gene	clone size	V gene	J gene
TGTGCCAGTAGCCGGAGGGATCGCAATCAGCCCCAGCATTTT	CASSRRDRNQPQHF	NA	few	TRBV19	TRBJ1-5
TGTGCCAGCAGATTCCGCGGGGGCGGAGGAAACACCATATATTTT	CASRFRGGGGNTIYF	NA	NA	TRBV7-2	TRBJ1-3
TGTGCCAGCAGCTTAGATGGCAGACCTAATGAAAAACTGTTTTTT	CASSLDGRPNEKLFF	NA	few	TRBV11-2	TRBJ1-4
TGCAGCTTAGGTCCCCAGGTCCCCTACGAGCAGTACTTC	CSLGPQVPYEQYF	NA	once	TRBV29-1	TRBJ2-7
TGTGCCAGCAGTGCCCGATCGGGACTAGCGGGTCAAGCCTACGAGCAGTACTTC	CASSARSGLAGQAYEQYF	TRBD2	NA	TRBV10-2	TRBJ2-7
TGTGCCTGGAGGGAGGCAGCTCAAGAGACCCAGTACTTC	CAWREAAQETQYF	NA	NA	TRBV30	TRBJ2-5
TGTGCCAGCAGCTTACTGTTGAGCTCCTATAATTCACCCCTCCACTTT	CASSLLLSSYNSPLHF	NA	NA	TRBV7-2	TRBJ1-6
TGTGCCAGCAGCTTAGCACGCCCCGGTTCTTCCGAGCAGTACTTC	CASSLARPGSSEQYF	NA	many	TRBV7-2	TRBJ2-7
TGTGCCAGCAGGCGGACAGAATTGATTGGAGCTTTCTTT	CASRRTELIGAFF	NA	NA	TRBV7-9	TRBJ1-1
TGTGCCAGTAGCTTCAGGGGGCGGCACGAGCAGTACTTC	CASSFRGRHEQYF	TRBD1	many	TRBV19	TRBJ2-7
TGTGCCACCCGCCCCGGTTCCTCCGGAGATGGGTACTTC	CATRPGSSGDGYF	NA	few	TRBV6-6	TRBJ2-5
TGTGCCAGAGGAACGGGGGGCAACCGGGAGCTGTTTTTT	CARGTGGNRELFF	NA	many	TRBV7-9	TRBJ2-2
TGTGCCAGCAGTCCCCCGGCCAGGGAGGCCCAGCATTTT	CASSPPAREAQHF	NA	NA	TRBV12-3/TRBV12-4	TRBJ1-5
TGTGCCAGCAGTGACTCGACGGGGGGTATGGCTGAAGCTTTCTTT	CASSDSTGGMAEAFF	NA	many	TRBV6-4	TRBJ1-1
TGTGCCAGCAGCGCAGGGAGTAGGAACACTGAAAAACTGTTTTTT	CASSAGSRNTEKLFF	NA	NA	TRBV7-2	TRBJ1-4
TGTGCCAGCAGCACTACCCGTCAGCCCCAGCATTTT	CASSTTRQPQHF	NA	NA	TRBV11-2	TRBJ1-5
TGTGCCAGCTCACCTACGACAGGGGGCGGGGGTTCACCCCTCCACTTT	CASSPTTGGGGSPLHF	TRBD1	few	TRBV18	TRBJ1-6
TGTGCCAGCAGCCAAGATGGAAATGCCGACTACGAGCAGTACTTC	CASSQDGNADYEQYF	NA	few	TRBV4-2	TRBJ2-7
TGTGCCAGCGCGGAACACAGGGTCGTGAGGACTGAAGCTTTCTTT	CASAEHRVVRTEAFF	NA	few	TRBV12-3/TRBV12-4	TRBJ1-1
TGTGCCAGCAGCTTGGAGGATCAAGGAAATTCACCCCTCCACTTT	CASSLEDQGNSPLHF	NA	many	TRBV5-5	TRBJ1-6
TGTGCCAGCAGTCCAGACCCCCGGTCTGCTTTCTTT	CASSPDPRSAFF	NA	many	TRBV2	TRBJ1-1
TGTGCCAGCAGCACGGGACAGGGAGTGTGGGAGCAGTACTTC	CASSTGQGVWEQYF	TRBD1	NA	TRBV7-2	TRBJ2-7
TGTGCCAGCAGTTTGGGGGGAGGGCGTCAGCCCCAGCATTTT	CASSLGGGRQPQHF	NA	NA	TRBV10-3	TRBJ1-5
TGTGCCAGCAGGGTACAGGAAGCGTCGTCGTCGGACTACACCTTC	CASRVQEASSSDYTF	NA	NA	TRBV10-3	TRBJ1-2
TGTGCCAGCAGCTCCTCGGGGGGGATAAATTCACCCCTCCACTTT	CASSSSGGINSPLHF	NA	NA	TRBV7-2	TRBJ1-6
TGTGCCAGCAGCTTGGGTCAGGCCGCAAGAAACACCATATATTTT	CASSLGQAARNTIYF	NA	many	TRBV5-8	TRBJ1-3
TGTGCCAGCAGCCTCTCCGAGGGGTATAGCAATCAGCCCCAGCATTTT	CASSLSEGYSNQPQHF	NA	NA	TRBV7-9	TRBJ1-5
TGTGCCATCAGTGAAGGGACAGCCCCCTACGAGCAGTACTTC	CAISEGTAPYEQYF	TRBD1	many	TRBV10-3	TRBJ2-7
TGTGCCAGCAGCAATAAAGGGGGGAACACCGGGGAGCTGTTTTTT	CASSNKGGNTGELFF	NA	NA	TRBV7-2	TRBJ2-2
TGTGCCATCAGTTACGACAGGCCGGAGGGCTACGAGCAGTACTTC	CAISYDRPEGYEQYF	NA	NA	TRBV10-3	TRBJ2-7
TGTGCCAGCAGCGCGGGACCAGGCGCCCAGTACTTC	CASSAGPGAQYF	NA	NA	TRBV25-1	TRBJ2-5
TGTGCCAGCAGCTTAAGGCCAAGGACAGGGGGCGGATTCGGTGAAGCTTTCTTT	CASSLRPRTGGGFGEAFF	TRBD1	NA	TRBV7-3	TRBJ1-1
TGTGCCAGTAGTATATTGGACAATCAGCCCCAGCATTTT	CASSILDNQPQHF	NA	many	TRBV19	TRBJ1-5
TGTGCCACCAGCAGAGCTGAGACCCGCAATCAGCCCCAGCATTTT	CATSRAETRNQPQHF	NA	many	TRBV15	TRBJ1-5
TGTGCCAGCGAAGGGGCCGGACAGGGAACTGAAGCTTTCTTT	CASEGAGQGTEAFF	TRBD1	NA	TRBV10-3	TRBJ1-1
TGTGCCAGCAGAGACACTTCAGGGGGTCTTGCGAGGGGGACCCAGTACTTC	CASRDTSGGLARGTQYF	TRBD1	many	TRBV2	TRBJ2-5
TGCGCCAGCAGCCAAGAACCCCGCTCACCCCTCCACTTT	CASSQEPRSPLHF	NA	many	TRBV4-3	TRBJ1-6
TGTGCCAGCAGACAGGGCGGTAGTGATTCACCCCTCCACTTT	CASRQGGSDSPLHF	NA	many	TRBV25-1	TRBJ1-6
TGTGCCAGCAGTTTAAGGGGGGCGGGGACCCAGCATTTT	CASSLRGAGTQHF	NA	many	TRBV12-3/TRBV12-4	TRBJ1-5
TGCAGCGTTGAAGATCTTTTTAAGAACACTGAAGCTTTCTTT	CSVEDLFKNTEAFF	NA	few	TRBV29-1	TRBJ1-1